This is a list of T cell receptor beta chains from one sample in a study of OX40 agonist ivuxolimab in advanced cancers. Sequencing used immunoSEQ multiplex PCR; TCRdb keeps in-frame clones, though not all of them. The sample includes 60,000 to 80,000 clones, roughly nine tenths seen only once; the top ten take 9.5% to 12%. The starting material was CD4+ or CD8+ T cells sorted from blood, obtained in a trial of the OX40 agonist ivuxolimab. The receptor source for this set is an adult with an advanced solid tumor such as melanoma, head and neck, liver or kidney cancer. Both conserved end residues are part of each CDR3. The D gene is left open where the match is weak. For some rows the clone size is stated as once, few or many, or as a class when expanded; others skip it.

D gene | J gene | clone size | V gene | CDR3 DNA | CDR3 protein
TRBD2 | TRBJ2-5 | NA | TRBV27 | TGTGCCAGCAGTTTAGCTAGCGGGAGGGTGGAGACCCAGTACTTC | CASSLASGRVETQYF
NA | TRBJ2-3 | NA | TRBV29-1 | TGCAGCGTCCTTACCGCTAGCACAGATACGCAGTATTTT | CSVLTASTDTQYF
TRBD1 | TRBJ2-3 | NA | TRBV4-1 | TGCGCCAGCAGCCAAGACACTCTACAGGGGATCACTGAAGATACGCAGTATTTT | CASSQDTLQGITEDTQYF
NA | TRBJ2-7 | NA | TRBV5-1 | TGCGCCAGCAGCTCCGGGAGAATCCGCTACGAGCAGTACTTC | CASSSGRIRYEQYF
NA | TRBJ2-5 | NA | TRBV11-2 | TGTGCCAGCAGCTTAGATCGTTCGGAGACCCAGTACTTC | CASSLDRSETQYF
TRBD2 | TRBJ2-1 | once | TRBV12-5 | TGTGCTAGTGGTTTGGGAGGACTAGCGGGCTACAATGAGCAGTTCTTC | CASGLGGLAGYNEQFF
TRBD1 | TRBJ2-7 | NA | TRBV29-1 | TGCAGCGTTGAGACAGGGGGCGTCTACGAGCAGTACTTC | CSVETGGVYEQYF
NA | TRBJ2-1 | NA | TRBV11-1 | TGTGCCAGCAGCTTGGGAGGCGACAGGGAACCGTTCTTC | CASSLGGDREPFF
NA | TRBJ2-7 | NA | TRBV6-9 | TGTGCCAGCAGTTACGGGGGCCCCTCCTACGAGCAGTACTTC | CASSYGGPSYEQYF
NA | TRBJ2-6 | NA | TRBV27 | TGTGCCAGCGGCGGGGTCGGAGCCGGGGCCAACGTCCTGACTTTC | CASGGVGAGANVLTF
TRBD2 | TRBJ2-2 | NA | TRBV28 | TGTGCCAGCAGTTCTTTCACCGGGACTAGCGGCACCGGGGAGCTGTTTTTT | CASSSFTGTSGTGELFF
NA | TRBJ1-5 | NA | TRBV19 | TGTGCCAATGAGGCCCAGCATTTT | CANEAQHF
NA | TRBJ1-2 | few | TRBV28 | TGTGCCAGCAGTTTAGGGCACGACTATGGCTACACCTTC | CASSLGHDYGYTF
NA | TRBJ1-5 | few | TRBV5-1 | TGCGCCAGCAGCTTGGACAGTGCCCAGCCCCAGCATTTT | CASSLDSAQPQHF
NA | TRBJ2-7 | NA | TRBV28 | TGTGTCCTAAGGCAGTTCTACGAGCAGTACTTC | CVLRQFYEQYF
TRBD1 | TRBJ2-7 | NA | TRBV2 | TGTGCCAGCAGTGAAGGTTGGCAGGGGGCGGGCTACGAGCAGTACTTC | CASSEGWQGAGYEQYF
TRBD1 | TRBJ2-2 | NA | TRBV10-2 | TGCGCCAGCAGGGGGACAGGGTATGCCGGGGAGCTGTTTTTT | CASRGTGYAGELFF
NA | TRBJ2-4 | NA | TRBV7-6 | TGTGCCAGCAGCCCCCAGGAGGGAAACATTCAGTACTTC | CASSPQEGNIQYF
NA | TRBJ2-5 | NA | TRBV7-8 | TGTGCCACGACAAGGTTCCAAGAGACCCAGTACTTC | CATTRFQETQYF
NA | TRBJ2-1 | NA | TRBV21-1 | TGTGCCAGCAGCCCGGGGACTAGGGTTAACAATGAGCAGTTCTTC | CASSPGTRVNNEQFF
NA | TRBJ2-5 | NA | TRBV2 | TGTGCCAGCAGTTCCCAAGAGACCCAGTACTTC | CASSSQETQYF
NA | TRBJ2-2 | NA | TRBV10-3 | TGTGCCACCGGAACGGAACGCGGGGCGGGTGGCGGGGAGCTGTTTTTT | CATGTERGAGGGELFF
NA | TRBJ1-5 | NA | TRBV28 | TGTGCCAGCTCCACCCAAGGGGTTTATGGTCAGCCCCAGCATTTT | CASSTQGVYGQPQHF
NA | TRBJ2-7 | NA | TRBV10-3 | TGTGCCATCAGTGATGGCAGGGGAGCCTACGAGCAGTACTTC | CAISDGRGAYEQYF
NA | TRBJ1-1 | NA | TRBV7-9 | TGTGCCAGCAGCTTAGACTCACAGGGATCTGAAGCTTTCTTT | CASSLDSQGSEAFF
NA | TRBJ1-1 | NA | TRBV19 | TGTGCCAGTACCCTATCCCGGGTCACTGAAGCTTTCTTT | CASTLSRVTEAFF
NA | TRBJ1-5 | NA | TRBV5-1 | TGCGCCAGCAGCTTGGATGGGGGCGAGGGTCAGCCCCAGCATTTT | CASSLDGGEGQPQHF
NA | TRBJ1-2 | once | TRBV11-2 | TGTGCCAGCAGCTATACCCGGGGTAACTATGGCTACACCTTC | CASSYTRGNYGYTF
NA | TRBJ2-3 | once | TRBV7-3 | TGTGCCAGCAGCTTAAGCAGGGGTTACACAGATACGCAGTATTTT | CASSLSRGYTDTQYF
TRBD1 | TRBJ1-1 | NA | TRBV5-6 | TGTGCCAGCAGCCGGGACAGGGGAAGTGCTTTCTTT | CASSRDRGSAFF
NA | TRBJ1-2 | NA | TRBV5-8 | TGTGCCACCCAGCAAGAGAGGGGGATTACACGCTATGGCTACACCTTC | CATQQERGITRYGYTF
NA | TRBJ1-4 | NA | TRBV20-1 | TGCAGTGCTAGGGACACCGAAAAACTGTTTTTT | CSARDTEKLFF
NA | TRBJ1-1 | NA | TRBV7-9 | TGTGCCAGCAGCTGGGGGTTCGACACTGAAGCTTTCTTT | CASSWGFDTEAFF
NA | TRBJ2-5 | NA | TRBV19 | TGTGCCAGTAGTCTCTTTTCTCCGGGCGCTACCGGGCAAGAGACCCAGTACTTC | CASSLFSPGATGQETQYF
NA | TRBJ1-1 | NA | TRBV28 | TGTGCCAGCAGGTCACTGGGCCAGGGAGGGTCGGAAGCTTTCTTT | CASRSLGQGGSEAFF
NA | TRBJ1-5 | once | TRBV4-2 | TGTGCCAGCAGCCATTCAAGGCAGGCAGGGGATCAGCCCCAGCATTTT | CASSHSRQAGDQPQHF
NA | TRBJ1-4 | NA | TRBV27 | TGTGCCAGCAGTTTGTGGGGCGCTAATGAAAAACTGTTTTTT | CASSLWGANEKLFF
NA | TRBJ1-1 | NA | TRBV11-3 | TGTGCCAGCAGCTTGGGGGGCTCGATCACTGAAGCTTTCTTT | CASSLGGSITEAFF
TRBD1 | TRBJ2-1 | once | TRBV10-3 | TGTGCCATAATGAGGTGGCAGGGGGACAATGAGCAGTTCTTC | CAIMRWQGDNEQFF
TRBD1 | TRBJ1-4 | NA | TRBV5-4 | TGTGCCAGCAGCTTGGGACAGGGTGCAACTAATGAAAAACTGTTTTTT | CASSLGQGATNEKLFF
TRBD1 | TRBJ1-2 | NA | TRBV7-2 | TGTGCCAGCAGCGAGGGACAGACGGGCGACTATGGCTACACCTTC | CASSEGQTGDYGYTF
TRBD1 | TRBJ1-6 | NA | TRBV6-1 | TGTGCCAGCAGTGGCCGGGACAGGGGGAATTCACCCCTCCACTTT | CASSGRDRGNSPLHF
NA | TRBJ2-7 | NA | TRBV6-5 | TGTGCCAGCACCGGGTTGGTTGGCGAGCAGTACTTC | CASTGLVGEQYF
NA | TRBJ2-7 | NA | TRBV29-1 | TGCAGCGCCTTAGGCCAAGCCTACGAGCAGTACTTC | CSALGQAYEQYF
TRBD2 | TRBJ2-3 | NA | TRBV7-9 | TGTGCCAGCAGCCGAGGGAGCGGGGGGGCCAGCGGCACAGATACGCAGTATTTT | CASSRGSGGASGTDTQYF
TRBD2 | TRBJ2-1 | NA | TRBV14 | TGTGCCAGCAGCCAACAAAGGACTAGCGGGATGCATGAGCAGTTCTTC | CASSQQRTSGMHEQFF